The entry below gives a single T cell receptor (beta chain) sequence along with its context. The source of the sample is a study of blood T cell repertoires in COVID-19. Measured with immunoSEQ multiplex PCR; TCRdb has only the in-frame clones, and not every one. The sample lists around 320,000 clones, roughly nine tenths seen once, with 3.9% in the top ten. CDR3 size: 12 residues. Trimming cost V 6 bases and J 4 bases, with 9 bases left between them. Germline CDR1 is LNHDA and CDR2 is SQIVND (reference sequence). The genes are TRBV19 and TRBJ1-2; D is possibly TRBD1 (6 bases). The sequenced sample consisted of PBMCs or T cells enriched from blood (not recorded which). The sequence derives from a woman aged 25 to 39 who had been exposed to COVID-19. Here the CDR3 DNA reads TGTGCCAGTAGGCTCAGGGGCTATGGCTACACCTTC. It is translated as CASRLRGYGYTF.